This entry lists 17 T cell receptor beta chains sequenced from one sample in a study of blood T cells in healthy people across ages (dated by TCRdb to the mid-2010s). The method was 5' RACE. The sample was run on an Illumina HiSeq 2500. A second PCR of roughly 7 to 11 cycles was performed with a sample-barcoded 5' primer and a J-beta primer mix. The public sequencing data were trimmed at Q25 with fastp and processed into clonotypes with MiXCR by TCRdb, which kept only in-frame beta chains. Every entry covers one CDR3 protein and lists the most common genes and DNA from its rows. Present in this sample are about 970,000 distinct CDR3 sequences, just over 50% of which were seen just once. Together, the top ten hold about 20% of the sample. The sequencing sample was made of blood. The receptor set was obtained from a woman aged 60-70 years in good health.

This clonotype showed up just a few times. V usage is TRBV27 and J usage is TRBJ2-7; TRBD1 matches at 7 bases. In germline, CDR1 is MNHEY, CDR2 SMNVEV (reference sequence). V gave up 5 bases and J gave up 4 bases; unmatched junction bases: 14. CDR3 length equals 16 residues. The CDR3 loop reads CASSLVGTAIPYEQYF. The CDR3 DNA reads TGTGCCAGCAGTCTTGTAGGGACAGCAATCCCTTACGAGCAGTACTTC.

A few counts support this clonotype. The chain employs TRBV5-1 and TRBJ2-1; D remains unclear. The CDR3 sequence is 15 residues long. Trimming left V 4 bases short and J 0 bases short, with 11 bases between. The germline V gene encodes CDR1 SGHRS and CDR2 YFSETQ. CDR3 sequence (DNA): TGCGCCAGCAGCCCAGTACAGAGCTCCTACAATGAGCAGTTCTTC. Translating it yields CASSPVQSSYNEQFF.

The chain couples TRBV10-1 to TRBJ2-7, with D possibly being TRBD1 (5 bases). CDR3 size: 15 residues. Germline V gives CDR1 WNHNN, CDR2 SYGVQD (reference sequence). Trimming pared 4 bases from V and 0 bases from J, leaving 13 bases between. As DNA, the CDR3 is TGCGCCAGCAGTGGCTTAGTAGGGGACTCCTACGAGCAGTACTTC. Translation: CASSGLVGDSYEQYF.

The gene calls are TRBV20-1 and TRBJ2-7, with D possibly being TRBD1 or TRBD2 (5 bases each). The CDR3 runs 15 residues. Germline loops: CDR1 DFQATT, CDR2 SNEGSKA (reference sequence). V lost 5 bases and J lost 0, with 17 bases in between. The CDR3 DNA reads TGCAGTGCTTTGGGGGTAACTAGTCCCTCCTACGAGCAGTACTTC. Encoded protein: CSALGVTSPSYEQYF.

This clonotype was observed a single time. CDR3 DNA: TGTGCCAGCAGATCCCTGGGCGGGAGCGCCTACAATGAGCAGTTCTTC. Translation: CASRSLGGSAYNEQFF. V gene TRBV11-2 combines with J gene TRBJ2-1; 7 bases line up with TRBD2. Germline V gives CDR1 SGHAT, CDR2 FQNNGV. The CDR3 has 16 residues. The V and J ends lost 6 bases and 2 bases, in that order; junction bases with no gene match: 10.

In nucleotides, the CDR3 is TGTGCCAGCACCAACGCCGGGACACAAAGCTCCTACGAGCAGTACTTC. As protein: CASTNAGTQSSYEQYF. The chain is built from TRBV28 and TRBJ2-7; maybe TRBD1 (6 bases). Germline V lookup: CDR1 MDHEN, CDR2 SYDVKM. This CDR3 comprises 16 residues. The V and J ends lost 7 bases and 0 bases respectively, with 19 bases between them.

This clonotype was counted between two and nine times. The chain uses TRBV9 and TRBJ2-4, with D possibly being TRBD2 (7 bases). The germline CDR1 and CDR2 sequences are SGDLS and YYNGEE. The CDR3 sequence is 15 residues long. Deletions cut 1 base from V and 6 bases from J, with 14 bases between. CDR3 sequence (DNA): TGTGCCAGCAGCGTAAGGGAGGGGGAGGGAAACATTCAGTACTTC. It is translated as CASSVREGEGNIQYF.

V gene TRBV20-1 combines with J gene TRBJ1-1; D might be TRBD1 (5 bases). The length of the CDR3 is 14 residues. The germline V and J ends were trimmed by 5 bases and 4 bases, with 17 bases remaining between them. The germline gives CDR1 DFQATT, CDR2 SNEGSKA (reference sequence). CDR3 DNA sequence: TGCAGTGCTCAAGGTGTCAGGGCATTCACTGAAGCTTTCTTT. Its protein is CSAQGVRAFTEAFF.

The J gene is TRBJ2-3, the V gene TRBV7-2; no definite D call. The CDR3 runs to 14 residues. Germline CDR1 reads SGHTA; CDR2 reads FQGNSA. Between the trimmed V and J ends, which lost 5 bases and 8 bases, there was a span of 17 bases. CDR3 residues: CASSLTWTAATQYF. The DNA for the CDR3 is TGTGCCAGCAGCCTAACCTGGACGGCAGCTACGCAGTATTTT.

CDR3 DNA sequence: TGCGCCAGCAGAGACCGCGGACTAGCGGGACCAGAGACCCAGTACTTC. Protein: CASRDRGLAGPETQYF. The rearrangement uses TRBV5-1 and TRBJ2-5, with 12 positions matching TRBD2. Germline loops: CDR1 SGHRS, CDR2 YFSETQ. V lost 5 bases to trimming and J lost 4 bases; unmatched junction nucleotides: 9. The CDR3 runs to 16 residues.

Points on this clonotype: The conserved closing phenylalanine or tryptophan is absent in this CDR3, likely reflecting a read error. The DNA is left out, because the CDR3 cannot be placed on it with certainty; the CDR3 is given as TCRdb lists it. The chain has TRBV5-1 and TRBJ2-6. Germline CDR1 is SGHRS and CDR2 is YFSETQ. The CDR3 length equals 15 residues, ends included. The CDR3 protein is CASSLGGSGANVLPI.

Concerning this clonotype itself: A read error may produce the germline difference seen at one junction end. V and J are TRBV20-1 and TRBJ2-4; tentative D call: TRBD1 (6 bases). There are 14 residues in the CDR3. Germline V CDR1 and CDR2: DFQATT, SNEGSKA (reference sequence). The CDR3 nucleotides read TGCAGTGCTCGAGACAGGATAGCCAAAAACATTCAGTACTTC. This gives the protein CSARDRIAKNIQYF.

J is TRBJ2-5 and V is TRBV5-4, with D uncertain. This CDR3 has 13 residues. Per germline, CDR1 SGHNT and CDR2 YYREEE (reference sequence). Trimming cost V 2 bases and J 3 bases, with 8 bases left between them. The CDR3 is CASSFHNEETQYF. The CDR3 nucleotides are TGTGCCAGCAGCTTCCATAACGAAGAGACCCAGTACTTC.

The V gene is TRBV24-1, the J gene TRBJ2-5, with D possibly TRBD2 on 5 matching bases. CDR3 length equals 17 residues. Germline CDR1 reads KGHDR; CDR2 reads SFDVKD. Trimming took off 0 bases at V and 1 base at J, with 14 bases between the two ends. This CDR3 is CATSDLSLGGSQETQYF. CDR3 nucleotide sequence: TGTGCCACCAGTGATTTGAGTCTAGGCGGGTCCCAAGAGACCCAGTACTTC.

The rearrangement links TRBV20-1 to TRBJ2-5; D not resolved. V shed 3 bases and J shed 4 bases, with 12 bases lying between them. Per the germline V gene, CDR1 is DFQATT and CDR2 is SNEGSKA (reference sequence). The CDR3 runs 13 residues. CDR3 loop: CSARIVVGETQYF. DNA of the CDR3: TGCAGTGCTAGGATTGTGGTGGGAGAGACCCAGTACTTC.

The gene calls are TRBV24-1 and TRBJ2-5, with D tentatively TRBD1 or TRBD2 (6 bases each). CDR1 and CDR2 from the germline V gene are KGHDR and SFDVKD. The CDR3 covers 14 residues. V was clipped by 6 bases and J by 5 bases, with 15 bases between them. The CDR3 DNA is TGTGCCACCAGTCCTACTGGGGGGCAGGAGACCCAGTACTTC. It yields the protein CATSPTGGQETQYF.

This chain links TRBV12-3 or TRBV12-4 with TRBJ1-5, with D maybe TRBD1 (5 bases). Trimming removed 5 bases from V and 9 bases from J, with 20 bases in between. The CDR3 totals 15 residues. The CDR3 bases are TGTGCCAGCAGTCCGGGACGGCGGCCTCTGTGGCCCCAGCATTTT. Translating it yields CASSPGRRPLWPQHF.